This passage covers 3 T cell receptor beta chains from one sample sequenced in a study of shared T cell receptors in the human thymus. TCRdb keeps only in-frame clones here, not all; method: immunoSEQ multiplex PCR. The sample carries 500,000 to 750,000 clones, approximately 87% recorded once. This same sample was also part of a study on human thymus T cells.

The specimen was thymocytes. Receptor source: a boy younger than two with a congenital heart defect.

V gene TRBV5-5 combines with J gene TRBJ2-7, with D tentatively TRBD1 (6 bases). The CDR3 covers 16 residues. V was pared by 5 bases and J by 2 bases, with 20 bases between. Germline assignment: CDR1 SGHKS and CDR2 YYEKEE (reference sequence). CDR3 DNA sequence: TGTGCCAGCAGGGAACAGGGTTCACCTCAGACCTACGAGCAGTACTTC. It yields the protein CASREQGSPQTYEQYF.

This sequence joins TRBV4-1 and TRBJ1-5; the D gene is possibly TRBD1 (5 bases). Germline values: CDR1 MGHRA, CDR2 YSYEKL. The CDR3 is 15 residues long. V lost 4 bases to trimming and J lost 4 bases, with 14 bases between them. CDR3 bases: TGCGCCAGCAGCCCCACGGGCAGGGTTAATCAGCCCCAGCATTTT. It is translated as CASSPTGRVNQPQHF.

This chain links TRBV27 with TRBJ2-7; 10 nucleotides agree with TRBD2. J lost 2 bases, V lost 5 bases, and 6 bases had no gene match. The CDR3 sequence is 15 residues long. CDR1 and CDR2 (germline): MNHEY, SMNVEV (reference sequence). CDR3 loop: CASSRKREGTYEQYF. The CDR3 nucleotides are TGTGCCAGCAGTCGAAAGCGGGAGGGCACCTACGAGCAGTACTTC.